A single sample gave rise to the 17 T cell receptor beta chains below, sequenced in a study of glioma-infiltrating T cells. Amplification of TCR alpha and beta CDR3 regions from RNA used iRepertoire nested multiplex PCR. A single record per CDR3 protein comes from TCRdb applying MiXCR to the multiplex PCR reads. Of about 180,000 distinct CDR3 sequences listed, around 40% are singletons. The sample consisted of glioma tissue, nonneoplastic brain tissue, or PBMCs (not recorded which). These receptors all come from a human donor with low-grade glioma or glioblastoma, undergoing nonglioma brain surgery, or in good health (not recorded which).

This clonotype was detected many times. This chain's CDR3 is CASSPDRQPQHF. As DNA, the CDR3 is TGTGCCAGCAGCCCGGACCGGCAGCCCCAGCATTTT. The chain uses TRBV28 and TRBJ1-5; D remains unclear. Germline CDR1 and CDR2: MDHEN and SYDVKM. With 6 bases removed from V and 7 bases from J, the gap between germline ends came to 10 bases. The CDR3 spans 12 residues.

Notes on this clonotype: This may stem from a read error, because a much larger clone lies one nucleotide away. This chain connects TRBV7-2 to TRBJ2-3; 11 positions agree with TRBD2. The germline V gene has CDR1 SGHTA and CDR2 FQGNSA. CDR3 length: 13 residues. The CDR3 bases are TGTGCCAGCAGCTTACGGTCTGAGACTAGCGGGGATTTT. Translation gives CASSLRSETSGDF.

Worth noting for this clonotype: Since a much larger clone is just one base distant, this may be a read error. The rearrangement uses TRBV6-1 and TRBJ2-7; D uncertain. With 6 bases removed from V and 6 bases from J, the gap between germline ends came to 9 bases. The CDR3 has 11 residues. From germline, CDR1 is MNHNS and CDR2 SASEGT. For the CDR3, the DNA is TGTGCCAGCAGACTCTGGCCCGAGCAGTACTTC. Protein: CASRLWPEQYF.

About this clonotype: A clone one base away is much larger, so this may be a read error. V usage is TRBV27 and J usage is TRBJ2-2; D remains ambiguous. Germline loops: CDR1 MNHEY, CDR2 SMNVEV (reference sequence). The CDR3 has 14 amino acids. The germline V and J ends were trimmed by 3 bases and 5 bases, with 10 bases remaining between them. The CDR3 sequence: CASSLRRGTGELFF. The DNA for the CDR3 is TGTGCCAGCAGTTTGAGAAGAGGTACCGGGGAGCTGTTTTTT.

Comment on this clonotype: This CDR3 is missing its conserved last phenylalanine or tryptophan, likely due to a read error. This chain uses TRBV6-1 with TRBJ2-3, with D possibly being TRBD2 (5 bases). Trimming shortened V by 7 bases and J by 6 bases, and 17 bases separated the two germline ends. Per the germline V gene, CDR1 is MNHNS and CDR2 is SASEGT. The CDR3 runs 14 residues. DNA of the CDR3: TGTGCCAGCACCCCGAGGGTCACGGGGGATACGCAGTATCTT. Encoded protein: CASTPRVTGDTQYL.

Details on this clonotype: A much larger clonotype is one base distant, so this may be a read error. The chain is built from TRBV20-1 and TRBJ2-7; 13 bases align to TRBD2. This CDR3 has 14 amino acids. The germline gives CDR1 DFQATT, CDR2 SNEGSKA (reference sequence). The junction had 5 bases not matched to a gene; V was cut back by 7 bases and J by 2 bases. This chain's CDR3 is CSETGTSGTYEQYF. CDR3 bases: TGCAGTGAGACCGGGACTAGCGGGACCTACGAGCAGTACTTC.

This clonotype was recorded at least ten times. In nucleotides, the CDR3 is TGTGCCAGCAGCCAAGATGGGGGGACCAGAGGCTCACCCCTCCACTTT. This translates into CASSQDGGTRGSPLHF. V usage is TRBV3-1 and J usage is TRBJ1-6, with D perhaps TRBD1 (5 bases). Germline V gene data show CDR1 as LGHDT and CDR2 as YNNKEL (reference sequence). CDR3 length: 16 residues. Trimming pared 0 bases from V and 10 bases from J, leaving 16 bases between.

The chain's CDR3 is CSVEGSGTGNTIYF. In nucleotides, the CDR3 is TGCAGCGTTGAGGGATCAGGGACGGGAAACACCATATATTTT. The chain recombines TRBV29-1 with TRBJ1-3; D possibly corresponds to TRBD1 (5 bases). The CDR3 has 14 residues. V dropped 3 bases and J dropped 4 bases, with 13 bases sitting between them. Germline-derived CDR1 and CDR2 are SQVTM and ANQGSEA.

The V and J genes are TRBV27 and TRBJ1-6; 7 nucleotides match TRBD1. CDR3 size: 15 residues. The ends lost 7 bases at V and 10 bases at J; junction bases unmatched: 13. The germline CDR1 and CDR2 sequences are MNHEY and SMNVEV (reference sequence). As DNA, the CDR3 is TGTGCCAGCACCTCTATGACAGGGCGAGGCTCACCCCTCCACTTT. This sequence encodes CASTSMTGRGSPLHF.

This clonotype was seen many times. V gene TRBV10-3 combines with J gene TRBJ2-7; perhaps TRBD2 as D (6 bases). Germline V gives CDR1 ENHRY, CDR2 SYGVKD. V dropped 6 bases and J dropped 0 bases, with 12 bases sitting between them. The CDR3 spans 14 residues. CDR3 loop: CAIRMRDSSYEQYF. In DNA form, the CDR3 reads TGTGCCATCAGAATGCGGGATAGCTCCTACGAGCAGTACTTC.

The V gene is TRBV28, the J gene TRBJ2-3; D unresolved. The CDR3 has 16 amino acids. Germline CDR1 is MDHEN and CDR2 is SYDVKM. The germline V and J ends were trimmed by 10 bases and 3 bases, with 23 bases remaining between them. In nucleotides, the CDR3 is TGTGCCACCTCTTCAGACTCATTCGATACTACAGATACGCAGTATTTT. Protein: CATSSDSFDTTDTQYF.

Remarks on this clonotype: A read error may explain this, as a much larger clone is one base away. The chain recombines TRBV10-3 with TRBJ2-3; no clear D gene. Trimming cost V 3 bases and J 1 base, with 8 bases left between them. From germline, CDR1 is ENHRY and CDR2 SYGVKD. This CDR3 has 14 residues. Written as DNA, the CDR3 is TGTGCCATCAGTGACGCTTGGGGCACAGATACGCAGTATTTT. It codes for CAISDAWGTDTQYF.

The chain is built from TRBV27 and TRBJ1-4; possibly TRBD1 for D (6 bases). Trimming shortened V by 4 bases and J by 8 bases, and 17 bases separated the two germline ends. The CDR3 contains 15 residues. Looked up from germline, CDR1 is MNHEY and CDR2 is SMNVEV (reference sequence). In nucleotides, the CDR3 is TGTGCCAGCAGTTCGAAAATGGGACAACCCGAAAAACTGTTTTTT. It is translated as CASSSKMGQPEKLFF.

DNA of the CDR3: TGTGCCAGCTGGGGCGGCTACGAGCAGTACTTC. This encodes CASWGGYEQYF. The rearrangement links TRBV7-9 to TRBJ2-7; the D gene is possibly TRBD1 (5 bases). V lost 8 bases to trimming and J lost 3 bases, with 8 bases between them. This CDR3 has 11 amino acids. Germline V gene data show CDR1 as SEHNR and CDR2 as FQNEAQ (reference sequence). The variable domain in full, with the rest retrieved from reference TRBV7-9 and TRBJ2-7, is DTGVSQNPRHKITKRGQNVTFRCDPISEHNRLYWYRQTLGQGPEFLTYFQNEAQLEKSRLLSDRFSAERPKGSFSTLEIQRTEQGDSAMYLCASWGGYEQYFGPGTRLTVT.

The sample holds one count of this clonotype. The V and J genes are TRBV4-1 and TRBJ2-5, with 8 bases fitting TRBD1. The V segment lost 1 base and the J segment 5 bases; nucleotides outside the gene matches: 12. The CDR3 has 17 amino acids. The V gene's germline CDR1 is MGHRA and CDR2 YSYEKL. In nucleotides, the CDR3 is TGCGCCAGCAGCCAAGGTCAGCGGACAGGGTCAGGGGAGACCCAGTACTTC. It specifies CASSQGQRTGSGETQYF.

Comments on this clonotype: A much larger clonotype is one base distant, so this may be a read error. V usage is TRBV20-1 and J usage is TRBJ2-1, with D perhaps being TRBD1 or TRBD2 (5 bases each). The better agreement between TRBJ2-5 and the DNA end casts doubt on the J call. This CDR3 is built from 13 residues. Germline CDR1 DFQATT, CDR2 SNEGSKA (reference sequence). CDR3 coding DNA: TGCAGTCCCATCGGGACCTCCGAAGAGACCCAGTACTTC. Amino acids: CSPIGTSEETQYF.

This clonotype occurred a few times. V usage is TRBV5-1 and J usage is TRBJ2-3; D is uncertain. Per germline, CDR1 SGHRS and CDR2 YFSETQ. This CDR3 spans 13 amino acids. The germline V and J ends were trimmed by 2 bases and 6 bases, with 10 bases remaining between them. The chain's CDR3 is CASSFRTEDTQYF. In DNA form, the CDR3 reads TGCGCCAGCAGCTTCCGTACTGAGGATACGCAGTATTTT.